A selection of T cell receptor beta chains follows, all from one sample in a study of glioma-infiltrating T cells. TCRdb independently ran MiXCR on the multiplex PCR reads; one entry per CDR3 protein. Of 95,000 to 110,000 distinct CDR3 sequences in the sample, under 30% were seen once. Sequencing was done on a sample of glioma tissue, nonneoplastic brain tissue, or PBMCs (not recorded which). The origin of the receptors is a human donor with low-grade glioma or glioblastoma, undergoing nonglioma brain surgery, or in good health (not recorded which). The CDR3 runs from the conserved cysteine through the conserved F or W. Each record gives: J gene, V gene, clone size, D gene, CDR3 protein, CDR3 DNA. D genes are given only for firm matches. A clone size is listed for some rows: how often the clone was seen (once, few, many), or a class if it is expanded.

TRBJ2-1	TRBV20-1	.	.	CSAHGQGYNEQFF	TGCAGTGCACATGGGCAGGGCTACAATGAGCAGTTCTTC
TRBJ1-1	TRBV12-3/TRBV12-4	many	.	CASSPRRQVPEAFF	TGTGCCAGCAGTCCTAGGCGTCAGGTTCCTGAAGCTTTCTTT
TRBJ2-7	TRBV7-2	.	.	CASSLIQSYGQYF	TGTGCCAGCAGCTTAATACAGTCCTACGGGCAGTACTTC
TRBJ2-1	TRBV20-1	many	TRBD1	CSATPGQGADEQFF	TGCAGTGCCACGCCGGGACAGGGGGCCGATGAGCAGTTCTTC
TRBJ2-3	TRBV29-1	many	.	CSGRRGADTQYF	TGCAGCGGCAGAAGGGGCGCAGATACGCAGTATTTT
TRBJ1-1	TRBV7-2	many	.	CASSLAPGKDTEAFF	TGTGCCAGCAGCTTAGCTCCAGGGAAGGACACTGAAGCTTTCTTT
TRBJ2-3	TRBV28	many	TRBD2	CASSFRLAGRDTQYF	TGTGCCAGCAGTTTTCGACTAGCGGGGAGAGATACGCAGTATTTT
TRBJ2-7	TRBV7-2	many	TRBD2	CASSSSLRLAGDHEQYF	TGTGCCAGCAGCTCCTCGCTAAGACTAGCGGGGGATCACGAGCAGTACTTC
TRBJ1-6	TRBV10-3	many	.	CAISESDSPLHF	TGTGCCATCAGTGAGTCGGATTCACCCCTCCACTTT
TRBJ2-5	TRBV6-2/TRBV6-3	many	TRBD1	CASSRRDRTPQYF	TGTGCCAGCAGCCGCCGGGACAGAACTCCCCAGTACTTC
TRBJ2-3	TRBV6-1	many	.	CASSESILTTDTQYF	TGTGCCAGCAGTGAATCCATCCTAACCACAGATACGCAGTATTTT
TRBJ2-7	TRBV12-3/TRBV12-4	.	.	CASRGRGGGTNEQYF	TGTGCCAGCCGGGGCAGGGGAGGGGGCACCAACGAGCAGTACTTC
TRBJ1-1	TRBV20-1	many	TRBD1	CSALKGAENTEAFF	TGCAGTGCTTTAAAGGGGGCAGAAAACACTGAAGCTTTCTTT
TRBJ2-1	TRBV19	few	TRBD2	CASSIRTSGSNEQFF	TGTGCCAGTAGTATAAGGACTAGCGGGTCTAATGAGCAGTTCTTC
TRBJ2-5	TRBV6-1	many	.	CASSDNIGQGKETQYF	TGTGCCAGCAGTGACAACATTGGGCAGGGGAAAGAGACCCAGTACTTC
TRBJ1-4	TRBV27	many	TRBD1	CASSSGTGPEKLFF	TGTGCCAGCAGTTCCGGGACAGGGCCCGAAAAACTGTTTTTT
TRBJ2-5	TRBV29-1	few	.	CSVESSEQETQYF	TGCAGCGTTGAATCCAGCGAGCAAGAGACCCAGTACTTC
TRBJ2-5	TRBV7-2	many	.	CASSSWETQYF	TGTGCCAGCAGCTCTTGGGAGACCCAGTACTTC
TRBJ2-3	TRBV6-2/TRBV6-3	many	.	CASSYPRPTQYF	TGTGCCAGCAGTTACCCAAGGCCTACGCAGTATTTT
TRBJ2-5	TRBV2	many	.	CASRGLSVQETQYF	TGTGCCAGCAGGGGGCTCTCCGTCCAAGAGACCCAGTACTTC
TRBJ2-3	TRBV6-6	many	.	CASSYNLGATDTQYF	TGTGCCAGCAGTTACAACCTGGGGGCCACAGATACGCAGTATTTT
TRBJ2-2	TRBV11-2	.	.	CASSLYGSGVGPGELFF	TGTGCCAGCAGCTTATACGGATCAGGGGTTGGGCCCGGGGAGCTGTTTTTT
TRBJ2-1	TRBV20-1	many	.	CSAPGTPSYNEQFF	TGCAGTGCTCCCGGGACTCCCTCCTACAATGAGCAGTTCTTC
TRBJ1-1	TRBV7-2	many	.	CASSNWRGAGDTEAFF	TGTGCCAGCAGTAATTGGCGGGGGGCAGGTGACACTGAAGCTTTCTTT